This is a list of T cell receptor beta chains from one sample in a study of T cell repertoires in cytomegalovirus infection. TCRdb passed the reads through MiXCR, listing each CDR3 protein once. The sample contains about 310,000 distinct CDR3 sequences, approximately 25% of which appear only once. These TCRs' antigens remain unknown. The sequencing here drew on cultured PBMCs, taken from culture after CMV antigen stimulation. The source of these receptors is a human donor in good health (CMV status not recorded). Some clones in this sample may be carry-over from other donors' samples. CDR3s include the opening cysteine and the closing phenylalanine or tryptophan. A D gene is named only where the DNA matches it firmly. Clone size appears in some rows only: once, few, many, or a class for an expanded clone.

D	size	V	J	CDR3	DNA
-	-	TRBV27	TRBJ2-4	CASRPTQQNLNIQYF	TGTGCCAGCAGACCGACCCAGCAGAACCTAAACATTCAGTACTTC
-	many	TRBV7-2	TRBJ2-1	CASSPQGGSYNEQFF	TGTGCCAGCAGCCCCCAGGGTGGCTCCTACAATGAGCAGTTCTTC
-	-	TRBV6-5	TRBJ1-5	CASSYSGEQPQHF	TGTGCCAGCAGTTACTCAGGGGAACAGCCCCAGCATTTT
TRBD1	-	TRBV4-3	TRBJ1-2	CASSQALRQGASGYTF	TGCGCCAGCAGCCAGGCATTACGACAGGGGGCCTCTGGCTACACCTTC
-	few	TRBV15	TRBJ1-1	CATSRDGTPSTEAFF	TGTGCCACCAGCAGAGATGGGACACCATCCACTGAAGCTTTCTTT
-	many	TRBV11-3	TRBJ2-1	CASSLGGGDHEQFF	TGTGCCAGCAGCTTAGGGGGCGGGGACCATGAGCAGTTCTTC
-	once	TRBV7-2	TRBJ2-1	CASSSLNSDHSYNEQFF	TGTGCCAGCAGCTCCTTAAATAGCGACCACTCCTACAATGAGCAGTTCTTC
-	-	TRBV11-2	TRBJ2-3	CASSLGTPRDTQYF	TGTGCCAGCAGCTTAGGGACACCCCGAGATACGCAGTATTTT
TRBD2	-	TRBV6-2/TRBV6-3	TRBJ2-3	CASSQTSSGRFQDTQYF	TGTGCCAGCAGCCAAACTTCTAGCGGGAGATTCCAAGATACGCAGTATTTT
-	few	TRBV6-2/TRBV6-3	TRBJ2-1	CASSLQQGSMEQFF	TGTGCCAGCAGTCTCCAACAGGGATCCATGGAGCAGTTCTTC
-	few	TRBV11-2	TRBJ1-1	CASSLGRGTVNTEAFF	TGTGCCAGCAGCTTAGGGCGTGGGACGGTGAACACTGAAGCTTTCTTT
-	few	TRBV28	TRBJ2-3	CASSIHAEGPAGDTQYF	TGTGCCAGCAGCATACACGCTGAGGGACCTGCAGGAGATACGCAGTATTTT
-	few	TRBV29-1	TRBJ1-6	CSVQQAANSPLHF	TGCAGCGTTCAGCAGGCGGCTAATTCACCCCTCCACTTT
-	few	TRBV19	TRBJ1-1	CASSPSGNEAFF	TGTGCCAGTAGTCCCTCGGGGAATGAAGCTTTCTTT
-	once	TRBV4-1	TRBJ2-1	CASSHLLRTASYNEQFF	TGCGCCAGCAGCCATCTCCTCCGGACAGCCTCCTACAATGAGCAGTTCTTC
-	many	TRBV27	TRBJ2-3	CASTFYKTQYF	TGTGCCAGCACCTTTTACAAGACGCAGTATTTT
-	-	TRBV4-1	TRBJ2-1	CASSSPRTNNEQFF	TGCGCCAGCAGCAGCCCAAGGACTAACAATGAGCAGTTCTTC
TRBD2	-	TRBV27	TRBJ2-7	CASSLRRESEQYF	TGTGCCAGCAGCCTGCGGCGGGAGTCGGAGCAGTACTTC
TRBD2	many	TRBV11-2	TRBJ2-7	CASSARTSGASYEQYF	TGTGCCAGCAGCGCTAGGACTAGCGGGGCCTCCTACGAGCAGTACTTC
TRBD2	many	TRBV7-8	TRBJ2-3	CASSSRITDLAGDTDTQYF	TGTGCCAGCAGCTCACGCATCACCGATTTAGCGGGAGACACAGATACGCAGTATTTT
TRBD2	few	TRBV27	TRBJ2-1	CASSRPPLSGGYNEQFF	TGTGCCAGCAGCCGTCCCCCACTTAGCGGGGGTTACAATGAGCAGTTCTTC
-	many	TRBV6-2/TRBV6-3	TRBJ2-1	CASSPRGNRAYNEQFF	TGTGCCAGCAGCCCCAGGGGAAACCGAGCCTACAATGAGCAGTTCTTC
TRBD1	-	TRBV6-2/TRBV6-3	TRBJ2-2	CASRTTGGIAGELFF	TGTGCCAGCAGAACTACAGGGGGCATCGCCGGGGAGCTGTTTTTT
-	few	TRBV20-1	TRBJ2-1	CSGRSYNEQFF	TGCAGTGGCCGGTCCTACAATGAGCAGTTCTTC
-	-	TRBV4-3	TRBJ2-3	CASSPGLGLTDTQYF	TGCGCCAGCAGCCCTGGACTGGGCCTCACAGATACGCAGTATTTT
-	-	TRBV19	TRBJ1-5	CASSIAVQPQHF	TGTGCCAGTAGTATTGCGGTGCAGCCCCAGCATTTT
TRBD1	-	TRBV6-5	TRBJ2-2	CASSYSLTGGRAGELFF	TGTGCCAGCAGTTACTCCCTGACAGGGGGCAGGGCCGGGGAGCTGTTTTTT
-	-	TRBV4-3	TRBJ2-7	CASSQDSDSYEQYF	TGCGCCAGCAGCCAGGATAGTGACTCCTACGAGCAGTACTTC
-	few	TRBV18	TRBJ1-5	CASSPDGDQPQHF	TGTGCCAGCTCACCCGACGGTGATCAACCCCAGCATTTT
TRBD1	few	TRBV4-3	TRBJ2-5	CASSQERTGVETQYF	TGCGCCAGCAGCCAAGAACGGACAGGGGTGGAGACCCAGTACTTC
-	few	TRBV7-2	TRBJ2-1	CASSLGGGEHGEQFF	TGTGCCAGCAGCCTAGGTGGGGGCGAGCACGGTGAGCAGTTCTTC
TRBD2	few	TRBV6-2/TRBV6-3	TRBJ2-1	CASSPRSGRGNEQFF	TGTGCCAGCAGTCCGAGGAGCGGGAGAGGGAATGAGCAGTTCTTC
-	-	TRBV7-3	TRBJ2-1	CASSLLGIAQSSYNEQFF	TGTGCCAGCAGCTTATTGGGAATTGCGCAAAGCTCCTACAATGAGCAGTTCTTC
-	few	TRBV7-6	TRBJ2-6	CASSLVGNSGANVLTF	TGTGCCAGCAGCTTAGTGGGTAACTCTGGGGCCAACGTCCTGACTTTC
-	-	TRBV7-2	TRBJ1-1	CASSSDGNRANTEAFF	TGTGCCAGCAGCTCAGACGGAAACCGGGCGAACACTGAAGCTTTCTTT
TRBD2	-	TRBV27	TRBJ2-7	CASSPRIAGAYEQYF	TGTGCCAGCAGTCCGAGGATAGCGGGGGCCTACGAGCAGTACTTC
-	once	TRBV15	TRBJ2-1	CATSPPPRLASNEQFF	TGTGCCACCAGCCCGCCCCCCCGCCTTGCATCCAATGAGCAGTTCTTC
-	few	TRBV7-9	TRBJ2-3	CASSSPTPGTDTQYF	TGTGCCAGCAGCTCCCCGACCCCAGGGACAGATACGCAGTATTTT
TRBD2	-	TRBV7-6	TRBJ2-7	CASSLAGGASYEQYF	TGTGCCAGCAGCTTAGCGGGAGGGGCCTCCTACGAGCAGTACTTC
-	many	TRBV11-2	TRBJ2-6	CASSERAAGANVLTF	TGTGCCAGCAGCGAACGGGCTGCTGGGGCCAACGTCCTGACTTTC
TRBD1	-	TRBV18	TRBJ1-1	CASSPQGAAEAFF	TGTGCCAGCTCACCTCAGGGGGCGGCTGAAGCTTTCTTT
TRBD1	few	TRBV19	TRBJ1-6	CASSGQVNNSPLHF	TGTGCCAGTAGCGGACAGGTCAATAATTCACCCCTCCACTTT
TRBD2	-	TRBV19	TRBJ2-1	CASSGTSRQAIEGGTRGEQFF	TGTGCCAGTAGTGGGACTAGCCGGCAAGCGATTGAAGGAGGCACGCGTGGTGAGCAGTTCTTC
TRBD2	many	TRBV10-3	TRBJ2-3	CAISALAGADTQYF	TGTGCCATCAGTGCTCTAGCGGGAGCAGATACGCAGTATTTT
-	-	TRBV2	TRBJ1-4	CASSIGQTATNEKLFF	TGTGCCAGCAGTATCGGACAGACCGCAACTAATGAAAAACTGTTTTTT
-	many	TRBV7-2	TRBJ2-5	CASSNHRTGSQETQYF	TGTGCCAGCAGCAACCATAGGACTGGCTCCCAAGAGACCCAGTACTTC
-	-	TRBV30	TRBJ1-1	CAWSVRGHYTEAFF	TGTGCCTGGAGTGTACGTGGACATTACACTGAAGCTTTCTTT
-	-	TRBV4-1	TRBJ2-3	CASSQVGVPTDTQYF	TGCGCCAGCAGCCAAGTAGGGGTTCCCACAGATACGCAGTATTTT
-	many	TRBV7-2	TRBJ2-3	CASSLGLVSDTQYF	TGTGCCAGCAGCTTAGGACTAGTTTCAGATACGCAGTATTTT
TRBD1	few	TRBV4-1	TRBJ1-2	CASSQPGTGGYGYTF	TGCGCCAGCAGCCAACCCGGGACAGGGGGCTATGGCTACACCTTC
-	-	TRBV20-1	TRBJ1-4	CSALKKATNEKLFF	TGCAGTGCTCTCAAAAAGGCAACTAATGAAAAACTGTTTTTT
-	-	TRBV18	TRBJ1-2	CASSRGPAGGYGYTF	TGTGCCAGCTCACGAGGACCCGCCGGCGGCTATGGCTACACCTTC
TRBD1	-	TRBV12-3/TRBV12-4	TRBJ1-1	CASSLGQETPQNTEAFF	TGTGCCAGCAGCCTCGGACAGGAGACGCCACAGAACACTGAAGCTTTCTTT
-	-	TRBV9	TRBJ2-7	CASSRDGAAYEQYF	TGTGCCAGCAGTCGGGATGGGGCCGCCTACGAGCAGTACTTC
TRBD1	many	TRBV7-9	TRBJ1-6	CASSLGGGTSPLHF	TGTGCCAGCAGCTTAGGAGGGGGCACCTCACCCCTCCACTTT
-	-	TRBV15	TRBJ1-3	CATSRDRTAGNTIYF	TGTGCCACCAGCAGAGATCGTACCGCCGGAAACACCATATATTTT
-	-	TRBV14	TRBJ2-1	CASSYFGGENNEQFF	TGTGCCAGCAGTTATTTCGGGGGAGAAAACAATGAGCAGTTCTTC